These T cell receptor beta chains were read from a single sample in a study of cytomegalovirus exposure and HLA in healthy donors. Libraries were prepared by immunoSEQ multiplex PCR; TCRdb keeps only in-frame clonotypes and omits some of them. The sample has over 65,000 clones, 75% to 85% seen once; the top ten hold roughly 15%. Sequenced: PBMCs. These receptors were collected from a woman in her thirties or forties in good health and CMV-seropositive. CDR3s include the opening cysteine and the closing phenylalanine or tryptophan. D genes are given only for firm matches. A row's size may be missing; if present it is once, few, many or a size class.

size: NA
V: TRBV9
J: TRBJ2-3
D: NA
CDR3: CASSVGRRTPTDTQYF
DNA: TGTGCCAGCAGCGTAGGTAGGCGGACTCCCACAGATACGCAGTATTTT

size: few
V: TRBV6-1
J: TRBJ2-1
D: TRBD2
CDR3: CASSGPSGGYEQFF
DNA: TGTGCCAGCAGTGGCCCTAGCGGGGGCTATGAGCAGTTCTTC

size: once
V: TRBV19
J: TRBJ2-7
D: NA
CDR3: CASSAWTPSSYEQYF
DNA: TGTGCCAGTAGTGCGTGGACACCGAGCTCCTACGAGCAGTACTTC

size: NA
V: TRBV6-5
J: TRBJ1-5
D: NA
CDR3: CASTSAGGNQPQHF
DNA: TGTGCCAGCACCAGCGCGGGGGGCAATCAGCCCCAGCATTTT

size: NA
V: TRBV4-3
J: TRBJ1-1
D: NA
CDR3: CASSQDIYGNTEAFF
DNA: TGCGCCAGCAGCCAAGATATATACGGGAACACTGAAGCTTTCTTT

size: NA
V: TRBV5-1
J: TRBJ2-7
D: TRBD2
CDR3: CASSFRGSGTSGRAYEQYF
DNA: TGCGCCAGCAGCTTTAGGGGGTCCGGGACTAGCGGGAGAGCCTACGAGCAGTACTTC

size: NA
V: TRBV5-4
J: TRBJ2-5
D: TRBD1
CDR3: CASSLGQGRETQYF
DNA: TGTGCCAGCAGCTTGGGACAGGGTCGAGAGACCCAGTACTTC

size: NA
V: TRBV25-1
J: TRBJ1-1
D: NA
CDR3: CASSELRGWNTEAFF
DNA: TGTGCCAGCAGTGAATTGCGGGGCTGGAACACTGAAGCTTTCTTT

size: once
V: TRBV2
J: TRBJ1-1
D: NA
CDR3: CATSPQLSEAFF
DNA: TGTGCCACCTCCCCCCAGTTATCTGAAGCTTTCTTT

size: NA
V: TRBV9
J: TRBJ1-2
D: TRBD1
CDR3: CASGDSLYGYTF
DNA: TGTGCCAGCGGGGACAGTCTCTATGGCTACACCTTC

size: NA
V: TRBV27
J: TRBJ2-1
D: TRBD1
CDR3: CASSWRQGVKHWEQFF
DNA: TGTGCCAGCAGTTGGAGACAGGGGGTAAAGCATTGGGAGCAGTTCTTC

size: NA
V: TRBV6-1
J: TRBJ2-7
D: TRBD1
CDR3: CASSPGGLSSYEQYF
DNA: TGTGCCAGCAGTCCAGGGGGCCTGAGCTCCTACGAGCAGTACTTC

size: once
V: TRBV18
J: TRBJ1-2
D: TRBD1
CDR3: CASSPPGTGDNYGYTF
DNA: TGTGCCAGCTCACCACCGGGGACAGGGGACAACTATGGCTACACCTTC

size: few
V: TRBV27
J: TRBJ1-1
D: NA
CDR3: CASAWRGNSMNTEAFF
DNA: TGTGCCAGCGCCTGGAGAGGGAATAGCATGAACACTGAAGCTTTCTTT

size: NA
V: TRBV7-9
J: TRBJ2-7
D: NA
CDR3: CASSYILDSSYEQYF
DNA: TGTGCCAGCAGCTATATATTGGACAGCTCTTACGAGCAGTACTTC

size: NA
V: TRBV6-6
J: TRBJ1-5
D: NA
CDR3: CASSYTRSNQPQHF
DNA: TGTGCCAGCAGTTATACAAGAAGCAATCAGCCCCAGCATTTT

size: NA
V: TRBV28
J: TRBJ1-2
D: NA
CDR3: CASSPPNLNYGYTF
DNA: TGTGCCAGCAGTCCGCCAAACCTAAACTATGGCTACACCTTC

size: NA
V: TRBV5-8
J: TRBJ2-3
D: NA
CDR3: CASSLILSTDTQYF
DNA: TGTGCCAGCAGCTTGATACTAAGTACAGATACGCAGTATTTT

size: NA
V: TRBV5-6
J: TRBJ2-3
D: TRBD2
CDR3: CASSLGIAGITDTQYF
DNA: TGTGCCAGCAGCTTGGGAATAGCGGGAATCACAGATACGCAGTATTTT

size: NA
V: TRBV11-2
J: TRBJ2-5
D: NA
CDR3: CASSLDRETQYF
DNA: TGTGCCAGCAGCTTAGATCGGGAGACCCAGTACTTC

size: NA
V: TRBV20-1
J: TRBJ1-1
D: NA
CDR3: CSARAREKAFF
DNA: TGCAGTGCTAGAGCCCGGGAAAAAGCTTTCTTT

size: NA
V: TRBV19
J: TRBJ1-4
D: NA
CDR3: CASSIEGRGTGKLFF
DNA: TGTGCCAGTAGTATCGAGGGACGGGGGACGGGAAAACTGTTTTTT

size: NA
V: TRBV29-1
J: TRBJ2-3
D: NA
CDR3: CSVELGEAPSTDTQYF
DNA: TGCAGCGTTGAATTAGGGGAGGCACCCAGCACAGATACGCAGTATTTT

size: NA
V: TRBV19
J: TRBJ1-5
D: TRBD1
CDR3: CASSITGEDQPQHF
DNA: TGTGCCAGTAGTATTACAGGGGAGGATCAGCCCCAGCATTTT

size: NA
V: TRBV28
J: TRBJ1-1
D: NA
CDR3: CASRRSTEAFF
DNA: TGTGCCAGCAGGCGGAGCACTGAAGCTTTCTTT

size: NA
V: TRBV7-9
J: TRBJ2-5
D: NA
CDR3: CAINARSGEETQYF
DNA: TGTGCCATCAATGCCCGTTCGGGTGAAGAGACCCAGTACTTC

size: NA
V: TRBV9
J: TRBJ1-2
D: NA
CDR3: CASSGGGNYGYTF
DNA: TGTGCCAGCAGCGGCGGAGGAAACTATGGCTACACCTTC

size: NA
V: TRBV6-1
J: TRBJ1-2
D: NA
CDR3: CASSDSGQGYGYTF
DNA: TGTGCCAGCAGTGATTCCGGTCAGGGGTATGGCTACACCTTC

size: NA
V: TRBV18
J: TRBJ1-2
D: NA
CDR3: CASSPPGEIYGYTF
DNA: TGTGCCAGCTCACCACCGGGAGAAATTTATGGCTACACCTTC

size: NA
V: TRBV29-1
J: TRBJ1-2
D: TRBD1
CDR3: CSGQGSSGYTF
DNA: TGCAGCGGACAGGGCTCTTCTGGCTACACCTTC

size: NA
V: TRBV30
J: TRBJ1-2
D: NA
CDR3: CAWSPSVYGYTF
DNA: TGTGCCTGGAGCCCCTCGGTCTATGGCTACACCTTC

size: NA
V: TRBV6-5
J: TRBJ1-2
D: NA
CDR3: CASTASVRGWYTF
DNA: TGTGCCAGCACCGCTTCGGTCCGGGGGTGGTACACCTTC

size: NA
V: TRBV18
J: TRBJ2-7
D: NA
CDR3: CASSRGQYISYEQYF
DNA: TGTGCCAGCTCCCGTGGACAGTATATTTCCTACGAGCAGTACTTC

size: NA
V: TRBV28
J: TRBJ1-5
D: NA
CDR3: CASSLYGDQPQHF
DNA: TGTGCCAGCAGTTTGTACGGGGATCAGCCCCAGCATTTT

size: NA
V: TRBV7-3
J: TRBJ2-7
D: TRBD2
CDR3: CASSLKAGEAEQYF
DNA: TGTGCCAGCAGCTTAAAAGCGGGAGAGGCCGAGCAGTACTTC

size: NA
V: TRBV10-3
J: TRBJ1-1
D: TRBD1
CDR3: CAISGTGGGKAFF
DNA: TGTGCCATCAGTGGGACAGGGGGTGGGAAAGCTTTCTTT

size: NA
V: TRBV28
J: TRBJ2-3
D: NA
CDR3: CASSLNGLSTDTQYF
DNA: TGTGCCAGCAGTTTGAACGGTCTAAGCACAGATACGCAGTATTTT

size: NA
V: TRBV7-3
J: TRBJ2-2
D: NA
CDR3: CASSLRTTSNTGELFF
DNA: TGTGCCAGCAGCTTAAGGACTACCTCGAACACCGGGGAGCTGTTTTTT

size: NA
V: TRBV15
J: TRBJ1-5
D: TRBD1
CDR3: CATRGQYNQPQHF
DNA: TGTGCCACCAGGGGACAGTACAATCAGCCCCAGCATTTT